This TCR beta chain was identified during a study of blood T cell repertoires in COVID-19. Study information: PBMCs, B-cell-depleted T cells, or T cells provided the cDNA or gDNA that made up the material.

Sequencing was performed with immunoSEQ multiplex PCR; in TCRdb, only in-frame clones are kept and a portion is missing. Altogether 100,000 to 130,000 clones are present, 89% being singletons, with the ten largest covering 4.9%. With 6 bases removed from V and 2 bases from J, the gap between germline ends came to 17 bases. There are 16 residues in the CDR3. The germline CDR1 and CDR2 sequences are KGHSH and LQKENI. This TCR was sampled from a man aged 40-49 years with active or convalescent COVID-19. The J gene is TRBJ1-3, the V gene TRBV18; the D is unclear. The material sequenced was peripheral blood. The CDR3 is CASSAEQRRTGNTIYF. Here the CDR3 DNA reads TGTGCCAGCTCCGCGGAGCAGAGAAGGACTGGAAACACCATATATTTT.